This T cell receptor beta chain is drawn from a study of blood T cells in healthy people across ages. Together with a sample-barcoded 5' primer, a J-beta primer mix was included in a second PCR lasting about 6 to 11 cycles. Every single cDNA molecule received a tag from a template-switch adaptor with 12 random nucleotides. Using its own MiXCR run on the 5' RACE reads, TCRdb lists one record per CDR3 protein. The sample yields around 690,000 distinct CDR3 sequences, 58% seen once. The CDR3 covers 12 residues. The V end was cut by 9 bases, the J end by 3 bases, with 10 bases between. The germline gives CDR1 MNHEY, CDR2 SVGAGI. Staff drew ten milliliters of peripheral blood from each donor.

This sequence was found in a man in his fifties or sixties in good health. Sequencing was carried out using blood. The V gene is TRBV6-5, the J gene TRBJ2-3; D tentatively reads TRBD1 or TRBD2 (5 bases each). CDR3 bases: TGTGCCAGTCGGGACGGTACAGATACGCAGTATTTT. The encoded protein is CASRDGTDTQYF.